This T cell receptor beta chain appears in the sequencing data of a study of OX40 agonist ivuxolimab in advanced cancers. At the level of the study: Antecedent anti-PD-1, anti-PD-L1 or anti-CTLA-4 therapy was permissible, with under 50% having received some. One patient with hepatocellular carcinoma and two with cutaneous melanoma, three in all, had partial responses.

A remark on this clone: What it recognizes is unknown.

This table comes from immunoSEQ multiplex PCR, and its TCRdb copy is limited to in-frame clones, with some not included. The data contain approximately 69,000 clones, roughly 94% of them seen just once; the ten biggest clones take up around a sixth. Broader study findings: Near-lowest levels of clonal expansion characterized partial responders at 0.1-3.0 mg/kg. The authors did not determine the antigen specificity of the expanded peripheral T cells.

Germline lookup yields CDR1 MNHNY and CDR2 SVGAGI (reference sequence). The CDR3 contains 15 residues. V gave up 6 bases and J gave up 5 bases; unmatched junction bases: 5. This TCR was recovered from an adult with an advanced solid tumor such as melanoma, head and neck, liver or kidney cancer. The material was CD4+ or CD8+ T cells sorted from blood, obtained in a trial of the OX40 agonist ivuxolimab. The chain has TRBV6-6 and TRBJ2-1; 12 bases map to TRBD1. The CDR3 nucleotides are TGTGCCAGCAGGCGGGACAGGGGGCTGGACAATGAGCAGTTCTTC. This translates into CASRRDRGLDNEQFF.